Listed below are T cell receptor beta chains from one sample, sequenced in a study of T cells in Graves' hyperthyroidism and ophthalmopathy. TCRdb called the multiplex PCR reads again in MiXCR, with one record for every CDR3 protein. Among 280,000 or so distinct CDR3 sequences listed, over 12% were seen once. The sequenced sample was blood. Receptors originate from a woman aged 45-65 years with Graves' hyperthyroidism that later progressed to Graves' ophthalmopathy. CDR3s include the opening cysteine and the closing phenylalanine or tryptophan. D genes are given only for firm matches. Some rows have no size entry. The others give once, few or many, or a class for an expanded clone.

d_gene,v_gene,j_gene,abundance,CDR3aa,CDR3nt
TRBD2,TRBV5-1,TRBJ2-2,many,CASRTSAAGELFF,TGCGCCAGCAGGACTAGCGCAGCCGGGGAGCTGTTTTTT
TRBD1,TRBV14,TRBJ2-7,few,CASSFDRAHEQYF,TGTGCCAGCAGCTTCGACAGGGCCCACGAGCAGTACTTC
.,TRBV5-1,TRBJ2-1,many,CASSLFGRQLQWQFF,TGCGCCAGCAGCTTGTTTGGACGCCAACTGCAATGGCAGTTCTTC
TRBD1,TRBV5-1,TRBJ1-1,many,CASSLFRQGIEAFF,TGCGCCAGCAGCTTGTTTCGACAGGGGATTGAAGCTTTCTTT
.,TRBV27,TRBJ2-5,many,CASRLLAGETQYF,TGTGCCAGCAGATTACTGGCCGGGGAGACCCAGTACTTC
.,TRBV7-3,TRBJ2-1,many,CASSLIGTSLDEQFF,TGTGCCAGCAGCTTAATCGGGACCAGTTTGGATGAGCAGTTCTTC
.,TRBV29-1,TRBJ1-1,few,CSVEGGGEAFF,TGCAGCGTTGAAGGGGGAGGTGAAGCTTTCTTT
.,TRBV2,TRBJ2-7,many,CASSDGALGVYYEQYF,TGTGCCAGCAGTGACGGGGCCCTCGGGGTTTACTACGAGCAGTACTTC
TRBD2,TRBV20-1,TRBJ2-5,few,CSARAGGLGETQYF,TGCAGTGCTAGGGCGGGGGGCCTTGGGGAGACCCAGTACTTC
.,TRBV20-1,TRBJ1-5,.,CSAQGLPGGQPQHF,TGCAGTGCTCAAGGGCTCCCAGGTGGTCAGCCCCAGCATTTT
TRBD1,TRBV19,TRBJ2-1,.,CATQTDRIRQFF,TGTGCCACCCAGACGGACAGGATCAGGCAGTTCTTC
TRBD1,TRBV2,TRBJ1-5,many,CASSGSQGASNQPQHF,TGTGCCAGCAGTGGGTCTCAGGGGGCGAGCAATCAGCCCCAGCATTTT
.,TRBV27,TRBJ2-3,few,CASSLFAGATDTQYF,TGTGCCAGCAGTTTATTTGCGGGGGCCACAGATACGCAGTATTTT
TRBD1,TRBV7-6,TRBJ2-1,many,CASSAPGQGYNEQFF,TGTGCCAGCAGCGCACCGGGACAGGGCTACAATGAGCAGTTCTTC
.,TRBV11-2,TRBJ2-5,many,CASSPGAGQETQYF,TGTGCCAGCAGCCCCGGGGCAGGGCAAGAGACCCAGTACTTC
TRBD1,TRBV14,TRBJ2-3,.,CASSKYRGRTDTQYF,TGTGCCAGCAGCAAGTACAGGGGCCGCACAGATACGCAGTATTTT
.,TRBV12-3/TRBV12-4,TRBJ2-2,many,CASSFQQTTGELFF,TGTGCCAGCAGTTTTCAACAGACCACCGGGGAGCTGTTTTTT
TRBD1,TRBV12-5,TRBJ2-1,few,CASGSGNRGGYNEQFF,TGTGCTAGTGGTTCGGGTAACAGGGGCGGCTACAATGAGCAGTTCTTC
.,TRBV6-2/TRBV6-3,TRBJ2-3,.,CASSLASSSTDTQYF,TGTGCCAGCAGTTTAGCTAGCAGTAGCACAGATACGCAGTATTTT
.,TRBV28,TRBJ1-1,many,CASSSGTANTEAFF,TGTGCCAGCAGTTCCGGGACGGCGAACACTGAAGCTTTCTTT
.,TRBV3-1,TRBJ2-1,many,CASSRGADSYNEQFF,TGTGCCAGCAGCCGCGGAGCGGATTCCTACAATGAGCAGTTCTTC
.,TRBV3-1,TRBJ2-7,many,CASRNNDRYEQYF,TGTGCCAGCAGAAACAACGACAGATACGAGCAGTACTTC
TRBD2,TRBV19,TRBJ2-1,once,CASRGLLAGVQFF,TGTGCCAGTAGGGGCTTACTAGCGGGAGTACAGTTCTTC
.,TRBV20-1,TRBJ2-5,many,CSARDQGFRETQYF,TGCAGTGCTAGAGATCAGGGATTTAGGGAGACCCAGTACTTC
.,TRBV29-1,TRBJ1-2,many,CSVGRFGGGVGYTF,TGCAGCGTTGGGCGGTTCGGGGGCGGAGTTGGCTACACCTTC
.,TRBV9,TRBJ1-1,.,CASSPPGARRNTEAFF,TGTGCCAGCAGCCCCCCAGGGGCCAGACGAAACACTGAAGCTTTCTTT
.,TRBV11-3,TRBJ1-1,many,CASSFGNSGEAFF,TGTGCCAGCAGCTTTGGCAATAGTGGTGAAGCTTTCTTT
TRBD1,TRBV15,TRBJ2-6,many,CATSRGQGPSGANVLTF,TGTGCCACCAGCAGGGGACAGGGACCTTCTGGGGCCAACGTCCTGACTTTC
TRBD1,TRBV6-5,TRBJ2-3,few,CASSYSNTGQGPTDTQYF,TGTGCCAGCAGTTACTCAAACACGGGACAGGGCCCCACAGATACGCAGTATTTT
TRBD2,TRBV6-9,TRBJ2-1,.,CASNSGGGGSYNEQFF,TGTGCCAGCAATTCTGGTGGGGGGGGATCGTACAATGAGCAGTTCTTC
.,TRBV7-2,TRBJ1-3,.,CASSLAGQISGNTIYF,TGTGCCAGCAGCTTAGCGGGTCAGATCTCTGGAAACACCATATATTTT
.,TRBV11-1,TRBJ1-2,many,CASSPWVRSRGYTF,TGTGCCAGCAGCCCCTGGGTCAGGTCTCGTGGCTACACCTTC
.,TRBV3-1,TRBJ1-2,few,CASSPEGFGYTF,TGTGCCAGCAGCCCCGAGGGGTTTGGCTACACCTTC